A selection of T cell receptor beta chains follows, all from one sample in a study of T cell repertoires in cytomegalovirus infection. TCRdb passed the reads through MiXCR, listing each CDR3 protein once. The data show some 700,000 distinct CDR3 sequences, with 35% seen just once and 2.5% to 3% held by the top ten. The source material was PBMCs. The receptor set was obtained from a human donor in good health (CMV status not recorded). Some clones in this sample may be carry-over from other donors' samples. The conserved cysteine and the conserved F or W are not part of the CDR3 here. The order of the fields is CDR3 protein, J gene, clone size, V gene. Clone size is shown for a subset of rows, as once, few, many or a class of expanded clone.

CDR3 protein: ASSRQGGFNSPLH; J gene: TRBJ1-6; clone size: NA; V gene: TRBV7-9
CDR3 protein: AISGQTSYGYT; J gene: TRBJ1-2; clone size: NA; V gene: TRBV10-3
CDR3 protein: ASSLAPRSLNSPLH; J gene: TRBJ1-6; clone size: NA; V gene: TRBV7-6
CDR3 protein: ATRPGGATRMDTQY; J gene: TRBJ2-3; clone size: NA; V gene: TRBV24-1
CDR3 protein: ASSLGLPPSPLNIQY; J gene: TRBJ2-4; clone size: few; V gene: TRBV11-2
CDR3 protein: ASQGIRNEKLF; J gene: TRBJ1-4; clone size: NA; V gene: TRBV28
CDR3 protein: ASSPPNPGQGRSEQY; J gene: TRBJ2-7; clone size: NA; V gene: TRBV18
CDR3 protein: ASSRQEVYQGEKLF; J gene: TRBJ1-4; clone size: NA; V gene: TRBV4-1
CDR3 protein: ASSLGHRAEIEAF; J gene: TRBJ1-1; clone size: NA; V gene: TRBV7-2
CDR3 protein: ASSLKNSPLH; J gene: TRBJ1-6; clone size: few; V gene: TRBV6-5
CDR3 protein: SAGRQENQPQH; J gene: TRBJ1-5; clone size: few; V gene: TRBV20-1
CDR3 protein: ASSFRRTGNTIY; J gene: TRBJ1-3; clone size: NA; V gene: TRBV27
CDR3 protein: ASSLKDGLSNQPQH; J gene: TRBJ1-5; clone size: NA; V gene: TRBV7-8
CDR3 protein: ASSLTPKGGTDTQY; J gene: TRBJ2-3; clone size: few; V gene: TRBV7-3
CDR3 protein: ASSQGLVSGFRGNTEAF; J gene: TRBJ1-1; clone size: few; V gene: TRBV4-1
CDR3 protein: ASSLVGAVTEAF; J gene: TRBJ1-1; clone size: NA; V gene: TRBV11-2
CDR3 protein: ASSPRGGFGELF; J gene: TRBJ2-2; clone size: NA; V gene: TRBV7-8
CDR3 protein: ASTPTGSRSGANVLT; J gene: TRBJ2-6; clone size: few; V gene: TRBV6-5
CDR3 protein: ASSLRSDRQAF; J gene: TRBJ1-1; clone size: many; V gene: TRBV28
CDR3 protein: ASSLVGLAGYNEQF; J gene: TRBJ2-1; clone size: NA; V gene: TRBV7-2
CDR3 protein: ASSQGAEVPQH; J gene: TRBJ1-5; clone size: few; V gene: TRBV28
CDR3 protein: ASSPRLGWDNEQF; J gene: TRBJ2-1; clone size: many; V gene: TRBV7-2
CDR3 protein: SVEERRRTSTDTQY; J gene: TRBJ2-3; clone size: NA; V gene: TRBV29-1
CDR3 protein: ASSKGVGTEAF; J gene: TRBJ1-1; clone size: NA; V gene: TRBV14
CDR3 protein: ASSLYISLGRGKSNQPQH; J gene: TRBJ1-5; clone size: NA; V gene: TRBV28
CDR3 protein: ASSPGTSGSEEQY; J gene: TRBJ2-7; clone size: few; V gene: TRBV27
CDR3 protein: ISVPEATDRDQPQH; J gene: TRBJ1-5; clone size: NA; V gene: TRBV7-5
CDR3 protein: ASTISERQWEVGEDQPQH; J gene: TRBJ1-5; clone size: NA; V gene: TRBV28
CDR3 protein: ASSSTGGSLGQETQY; J gene: TRBJ2-5; clone size: NA; V gene: TRBV7-6
CDR3 protein: ASSRTGPPETQY; J gene: TRBJ2-5; clone size: few; V gene: TRBV4-2
CDR3 protein: ASSYSGDGYEQY; J gene: TRBJ2-7; clone size: few; V gene: TRBV6-6
CDR3 protein: ASSYRANVEKLF; J gene: TRBJ1-4; clone size: few; V gene: TRBV28
CDR3 protein: SSTGTGGETQY; J gene: TRBJ2-5; clone size: NA; V gene: TRBV20-1
CDR3 protein: ASSPRQGRNTEAF; J gene: TRBJ1-1; clone size: many; V gene: TRBV12-3/TRBV12-4
CDR3 protein: SARAPGQGSTATEAF; J gene: TRBJ1-1; clone size: NA; V gene: TRBV20-1
CDR3 protein: ASSLISSWDTEAF; J gene: TRBJ1-1; clone size: few; V gene: TRBV7-9
CDR3 protein: ASSSARGQNYGYT; J gene: TRBJ1-2; clone size: NA; V gene: TRBV7-8
CDR3 protein: ASRGLSGGATDTQY; J gene: TRBJ2-3; clone size: NA; V gene: TRBV6-5
CDR3 protein: ASSPGGLRGYEQY; J gene: TRBJ2-7; clone size: NA; V gene: TRBV7-8
CDR3 protein: ASSPSSGTGGLIGNQPQH; J gene: TRBJ1-5; clone size: few; V gene: TRBV19
CDR3 protein: ASSRQTSGSANEQF; J gene: TRBJ2-1; clone size: NA; V gene: TRBV4-1
CDR3 protein: ASSLGRGFRNEQF; J gene: TRBJ2-1; clone size: few; V gene: TRBV11-2
CDR3 protein: ASSLRWDNEQF; J gene: TRBJ2-1; clone size: few; V gene: TRBV5-6